The 22 T cell receptor beta chains reported below all come from one sample, sequenced in a study of shared clonotypes between healthy human individuals (dated by TCRdb to about 2020). Library preparation used the immunoSEQ multiplex PCR assay. TCRdb carries this immuneACCESS record with in-frame sequences only. Its versions omit some clonotypes, under half of them owing to an unresolved V gene in the studies checked, with the rest unexplained. In all, the sample holds about 460,000 clones, and 70% to 80% of those were seen once. Jointly, the top ten make up around 12% of the sample. The material sequenced was PBMCs. The receptor set was obtained from a woman aged 40 to 50 in good health. Some clones in this sample may be carry-over from other donors' samples.

The chain combines TRBV9 with TRBJ2-1; 7 positions agree with TRBD2. Trimming removed 4 bases from V and 6 bases from J; junction bases left unmatched: 4. CDR3 length: 13 amino acids. In germline, CDR1 is SGDLS, CDR2 YYNGEE. The CDR3 loop is CASSPGLPNEQFF. DNA of the CDR3: TGTGCCAGCAGCCCGGGACTACCCAATGAGCAGTTCTTC.

The chain links TRBV19 to TRBJ1-2, with TRBD1 matching 8 bases. V lost 6 bases and J lost 5; bases outside the gene matches: 11. The CDR3 contains 15 residues. In germline, CDR1 is LNHDA, CDR2 SQIVND (reference sequence). The CDR3 coding sequence is TGTGCCAGTAGCTCCGCGGACAGGGCGGTTTATGGCTACACCTTC. Amino acids: CASSSADRAVYGYTF.

Points on this clone: This likely traces to a read error, being one base from a far larger clone. The same CDR3 is also encoded by other DNA sequences in this sample. The DNA for the CDR3 is TGCGCCAGCAGCGGCTCCGGGCCAGGGGGCGAAGAGACCCAGTACTTC. This translates into CASSGSGPGGEETQYF. J is TRBJ2-5 and V is TRBV4-3; 8 nucleotides align to TRBD1. Germline CDR1 reads LGHNA; CDR2 reads YSLEER. The CDR3 totals 16 residues. The J segment lost 3 bases and the V segment lost 5 bases, leaving 11 bases of the junction unmatched.

This chain uses TRBV10-3 with TRBJ2-2, with D tentatively TRBD1 (5 bases). The CDR3 has 15 amino acids. In germline, CDR1 is ENHRY, CDR2 SYGVKD. The V end was cut by 3 bases, the J end by 0 bases, with 8 bases between. CDR3 DNA sequence: TGTGCCATCAGTGATGGCAGGGCGAACACCGGGGAGCTGTTTTTT. Encoded protein: CAISDGRANTGELFF.

The chain recombines TRBV5-1 with TRBJ2-7, with 12 bases lining up with TRBD1. V lost 4 bases and J lost 0; bases outside the gene matches: 11. The germline CDR1 and CDR2 sequences are SGHRS and YFSETQ. CDR3 length equals 18 residues. DNA of the CDR3: TGCGCCAGCAGCCGGGGACAGGGGGCCAACCGGTACTCCTACGAGCAGTACTTC. It codes for CASSRGQGANRYSYEQYF.

This clone was counted only a few times. This chain connects TRBV7-9 to TRBJ2-3; D tentatively reads TRBD1 or TRBD2 (5 bases each). The V gene's germline CDR1 is SEHNR and CDR2 FQNEAQ (reference sequence). V lost 4 bases, J lost 0 bases, and 8 bases lay in between. The CDR3 consists of 14 residues. This chain's CDR3 is CASSSWGSTDTQYF. Here the CDR3 DNA reads TGTGCCAGCAGCTCTTGGGGGAGCACAGATACGCAGTATTTT.

This chain links TRBV6-5 with TRBJ2-7, with a weak D call TRBD2 (5 bases). This CDR3 is built from 14 residues. The V gene lost 6 bases and the J gene lost 1 base, with 13 bases spanning the gap. Germline V CDR1 and CDR2: MNHEY, SVGAGI. The CDR3 protein is CASSSDGESYEQYF. The CDR3 DNA reads as TGTGCCAGCAGCAGCGACGGGGAATCCTACGAGCAGTACTTC.

V usage is TRBV5-1 and J usage is TRBJ2-1; 8 nucleotides match TRBD1. The V gene end was trimmed by 8 bases and the J gene end by 7 bases; junction bases not matched to a gene: 14. Germline values: CDR1 SGHRS, CDR2 YFSETQ. The length of the CDR3 is 15 residues. The CDR3 loop is CASSDRGSVGNEQFF. The DNA of the CDR3 is TGCGCCAGTAGCGACAGGGGCTCTGTGGGAAATGAGCAGTTCTTC.

This chain connects TRBV10-3 to TRBJ2-7, with D maybe TRBD1 (6 bases). V was shortened by 6 bases and J by 5 bases, with 14 bases between the two germline ends. CDR3 size: 13 residues. Germline lookup yields CDR1 ENHRY and CDR2 SYGVKD. The CDR3 sequence: CAIREGGRDEQYF. The CDR3 DNA reads TGTGCCATCAGAGAAGGGGGTCGCGACGAGCAGTACTTC.

The chain uses TRBV29-1 and TRBJ1-3; D ambiguous. Trimming removed 3 bases from V and 3 bases from J, with 9 bases in between. Germline CDR1 and CDR2: SQVTM and ANQGSEA. The CDR3 covers 13 residues. Here the CDR3 DNA reads TGCAGCGTTGAGAGTACCGTTGGAAACACCATATATTTT. Translation: CSVESTVGNTIYF.

The CDR3 DNA reads as TGTGCCAGCAGTGATTCCACTAGGAATGAGCAGTTCTTC. It encodes CASSDSTRNEQFF. The rearrangement joins TRBV25-1 to TRBJ2-1; possibly TRBD2 for D (5 bases). Trimming cost V 3 bases and J 7 bases, with 10 bases left between them. Germline assignment: CDR1 MGHDK and CDR2 SYGVNS. The CDR3 has 13 residues.

This clone has just a few counts. The V gene is TRBV11-1, the J gene TRBJ1-3; no clear D. The CDR3 length is 15 residues. Looked up from germline, CDR1 is SGHAT and CDR2 is FQDESV (reference sequence). V lost 3 bases and J 0 bases, leaving 9 bases between the germline ends. CDR3 sequence reads: CASSFRTSSGNTIYF. The CDR3, as DNA: TGTGCCAGCAGCTTTCGGACGAGCTCTGGAAACACCATATATTTT.

To note about this clone: Since a far larger clone is one base different, this is likely a read error. Different DNA sequences within this sample yield the same CDR3. The chain combines TRBV5-1 with TRBJ1-2; weak D call: TRBD1 (5 bases). Trimming took 0 bases from V and 6 from J, leaving 9 bases between them. Germline V CDR1 and CDR2: SGHRS, YFSETQ. This CDR3 is 13 amino acids long. As DNA, the CDR3 is TGCGCCAGCAGCTTGGTCAGGGAAGATGGCTACACCTTC. Its protein product is CASSLVREDGYTF.

The chain couples TRBV9 to TRBJ1-5; D might be TRBD1 (6 bases). V was clipped by 3 bases and J by 10 bases, with 14 bases between them. The CDR3 has 13 amino acids. Per the germline V gene, CDR1 is SGDLS and CDR2 is YYNGEE. The CDR3 region is CASSADGQSPQHF. For the CDR3, the DNA is TGTGCCAGCAGCGCAGACGGACAGTCTCCCCAGCATTTT.

The chain uses TRBV10-1 and TRBJ2-7, with 13 bases matching TRBD2. This CDR3 has 15 residues. V was clipped by 5 bases and J by 5 bases; unmatched bases: 6. Germline CDR1 is WNHNN and CDR2 is SYGVQD (reference sequence). DNA of the CDR3: TGCGCCAGCAGTCCAAGGACTAGCGGGAGCGACGAGCAGTACTTC. Translating it yields CASSPRTSGSDEQYF.

The chain is built from TRBV7-9 and TRBJ1-1; TRBD1 agrees at 9 bases. The CDR3 has 13 amino acids. The ends lost 5 bases at V and 10 bases at J; junction bases unmatched: 8. Per germline, CDR1 SEHNR and CDR2 FQNEAQ (reference sequence). CDR3: CASSLTGGFGAFF. DNA for the CDR3: TGTGCCAGCAGCCTGACAGGGGGGTTTGGAGCTTTCTTT.

The rearrangement uses TRBV4-3 and TRBJ2-3, with D unclear. V gave up 0 bases and J gave up 3 bases, with 10 bases separating them. In germline, CDR1 is LGHNA, CDR2 YSLEER. There are 15 residues in the CDR3. The CDR3 reads CASSQDPLGTDTQYF. The CDR3 DNA is TGCGCCAGCAGCCAAGACCCTCTAGGAACAGATACGCAGTATTTT.

CDR3: CSVRPGQRNTGELFF. CDR3 DNA sequence: TGCAGCGTCAGACCGGGACAGAGAAACACCGGGGAGCTGTTTTTT. The rearrangement links TRBV29-1 to TRBJ2-2; 7 nucleotides align to TRBD1. Trimming cost V 6 bases and J 2 bases; bases outside gene matches: 9. This CDR3 spans 15 amino acids. Per the germline V gene, CDR1 is SQVTM and CDR2 is ANQGSEA.

The rearrangement uses TRBV5-6 and TRBJ2-2; D gene uncertain. CDR1 is SGHDT, CDR2 YYEEEE, per germline. The V end lost 6 bases, the J end lost 1 base, and 13 bases lay between the germline ends. The CDR3 contains 15 residues. The chain's CDR3 is CASMDLRVNTGELFF. DNA for the CDR3: TGTGCCAGCATGGACCTACGGGTGAACACCGGGGAGCTGTTTTTT. Variable domain in full (rest from reference TRBV5-6 and TRBJ2-2): DAGVTQSPTHLIKTRGQQVTLRCSPKSGHDTVSWYQQALGQGPQFIFQYYEEEERQRGNFPDRFSGHQFPNYSSELNVNALLLGDSALYLCASMDLRVNTGELFFGEGSRLTVL.

This clone was counted once. The rearrangement uses TRBV5-1 and TRBJ2-3; either TRBD1 or TRBD2 may supply D (5 bases each). Germline assignment: CDR1 SGHRS and CDR2 YFSETQ. The CDR3 is made up of 14 amino acids. With 7 bases removed from V and 0 bases from J, the gap between germline ends came to 12 bases. This CDR3 is CASSIRDSTDTQYF. DNA of the CDR3: TGCGCCAGCTCTATCCGGGACAGCACAGATACGCAGTATTTT.

The gene calls are TRBV5-4 and TRBJ2-1; TRBD2 aligns across 8 bases. The trim removed 3 bases at V and 1 base at J, leaving 6 bases unmatched. This CDR3 has 16 amino acids. Germline CDR1 reads SGHNT; CDR2 reads YYREEE (reference sequence). CDR3 protein: CASSSPGLESYNEQFF. CDR3 coding DNA: TGTGCCAGCAGCTCTCCGGGACTAGAGTCCTACAATGAGCAGTTCTTC.

This clone was seen a single time. This chain uses TRBV7-9 with TRBJ1-4, with no clear D. The V end was cut by 4 bases, the J end by 7 bases, with 16 bases between. There are 15 residues in the CDR3. Germline V CDR1 and CDR2: SEHNR, FQNEAQ (reference sequence). CDR3 DNA: TGTGCCAGCAGCTACTCTCAGCTAGGATCTGAAAAACTGTTTTTT. This encodes CASSYSQLGSEKLFF. The whole variable domain, filled in from reference TRBV7-9 and TRBJ1-4, reads DTGVSQNPRHKITKRGQNVTFRCDPISEHNRLYWYRQTLGQGPEFLTYFQNEAQLEKSRLLSDRFSAERPKGSFSTLEIQRTEQGDSAMYLCASSYSQLGSEKLFFGSGTQLSVL.